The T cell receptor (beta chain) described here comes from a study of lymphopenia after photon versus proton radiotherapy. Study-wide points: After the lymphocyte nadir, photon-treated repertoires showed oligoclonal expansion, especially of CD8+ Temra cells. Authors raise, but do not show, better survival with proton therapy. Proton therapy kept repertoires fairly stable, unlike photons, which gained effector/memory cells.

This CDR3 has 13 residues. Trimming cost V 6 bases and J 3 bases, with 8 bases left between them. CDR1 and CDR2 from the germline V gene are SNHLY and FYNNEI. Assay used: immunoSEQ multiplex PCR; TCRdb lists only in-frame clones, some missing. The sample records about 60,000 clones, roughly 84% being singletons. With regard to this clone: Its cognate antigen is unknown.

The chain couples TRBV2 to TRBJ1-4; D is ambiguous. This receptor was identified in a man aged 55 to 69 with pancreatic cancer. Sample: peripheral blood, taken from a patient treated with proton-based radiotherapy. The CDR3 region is CASRVLANEKLFF. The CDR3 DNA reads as TGTGCCAGCAGGGTCCTCGCTAATGAAAAACTGTTTTTT.